These T cell receptor beta chains were read from a single sample in a study of PD-1 blockade in classical Hodgkin lymphoma. The assay was immunoSEQ multiplex PCR, and TCRdb's table has in-frame clones only and misses some. The table shows some 30,000 clones, with 90% to 95% occurring only once. The source was CD4+ T cells from blood, collected before the fourth cycle of nivolumab. These receptors were obtained from a human donor with classical Hodgkin lymphoma. Each CDR3 is given with its conserved first and last residue. D genes are given only for firm matches. Not every row has a clone size; where given, it reads once, few, many or a size class.

>TRBJ1-5|NA|TRBV5-1|NA
CASSLGLDRDQPQHF
TGCGCCAGCAGCTTGGGGTTGGACCGAGATCAGCCCCAGCATTTT
>TRBJ1-2|NA|TRBV6-5|NA
CASRFRRTGYGYTF
TGTGCCAGCAGATTTCGACGGACCGGCTATGGCTACACCTTC
>TRBJ2-1|NA|TRBV11-2|NA
CASSWGSSGDEQFF
TGTGCCAGCAGCTGGGGATCTTCGGGCGATGAGCAGTTCTTC
>TRBJ2-7|NA|TRBV7-9|NA
CASSFNQNEQYF
TGTGCCAGCAGCTTTAATCAGAACGAGCAGTACTTC
>TRBJ1-4|once|TRBV7-2|NA
CASSLGPGPNEKLFF
TGTGCCAGCAGCTTAGGTCCAGGGCCTAATGAAAAACTGTTTTTT
>TRBJ2-7|once|TRBV2|NA
CASSEGHQGPYEQYF
TGTGCCAGCAGTGAAGGGCACCAAGGACCCTACGAGCAGTACTTC
>TRBJ2-4|NA|TRBV6-4|NA
CASSDSDYHIQYF
TGTGCCAGCAGTGACTCGGACTACCACATTCAGTACTTC
>TRBJ1-2|NA|TRBV18|TRBD1
CASSHGTGDGYTF
TGTGCCAGCTCACACGGGACAGGGGATGGCTACACCTTC
>TRBJ1-5|once|TRBV7-8|NA
CASSLEGLSNQPQHF
TGTGCCAGCAGCTTGGAGGGCCTTAGCAATCAGCCCCAGCATTTT
>TRBJ2-5|NA|TRBV19|NA
CASSKQVFGTQYF
TGTGCCAGTAGTAAACAGGTTTTTGGGACCCAGTACTTC
>TRBJ1-1|NA|TRBV7-9|NA
CASSLGGGFNNEAFF
TGTGCCAGCAGCTTAGGCGGGGGGTTTAACAATGAAGCTTTCTTT
>TRBJ2-5|NA|TRBV7-9|NA
CASSLGGGVATQETQYF
TGTGCCAGCAGCTTAGGAGGGGGTGTAGCCACACAAGAGACCCAGTACTTC
>TRBJ2-3|NA|TRBV4-1|TRBD1
CASSQDATGGISDTQYF
TGCGCCAGCAGCCAAGATGCGACAGGGGGCATCTCAGATACGCAGTATTTT
>TRBJ2-1|NA|TRBV9|TRBD2
CASSDRWTSDRVVEQFF
TGTGCCAGCAGCGACCGATGGACTAGCGATAGGGTTGTTGAGCAGTTCTTC
>TRBJ2-5|NA|TRBV11-2|TRBD2
CASSWGTSGRVALGETQYF
TGTGCCAGCAGCTGGGGGACTAGCGGGAGGGTCGCTCTAGGAGAGACCCAGTACTTC
>TRBJ1-5|NA|TRBV9|NA
CASSVGGGKDQPQHF
TGTGCCAGCAGCGTAGGGGGGGGGAAGGATCAGCCCCAGCATTTT
>TRBJ1-2|NA|TRBV30|NA
CAWTVGSHGYTF
TGTGCCTGGACAGTTGGCAGCCATGGCTACACCTTC
>TRBJ2-1|NA|TRBV13|NA
CASSLNPSSYNEQFF
TGTGCCAGCAGCTTAAATCCGAGCTCCTACAATGAGCAGTTCTTC
>TRBJ1-2|NA|TRBV4-2|TRBD1
CASSQDSLSGQSSYTF
TGTGCCAGCAGCCAAGATAGCCTCTCGGGACAGTCTAGCTACACCTTC
>TRBJ2-3|NA|TRBV6-5|TRBD2
CASSYGGLAGTDTQYF
TGTGCCAGCAGTTACGGGGGACTAGCAGGCACAGATACGCAGTATTTT
>TRBJ2-2|NA|TRBV9|NA
CASNGRRAANTGELFF
TGTGCCAGCAATGGGAGGAGGGCAGCGAACACCGGGGAGCTGTTTTTT
>TRBJ1-3|NA|TRBV30|NA
CAWDGQRRVQTQYSGNTIYF
TGTGCCTGGGACGGGCAAAGGAGGGTACAGACACAATACTCTGGAAACACCATATATTTT
>TRBJ1-1|NA|TRBV27|NA
CASSFQRPSEAFF
TGTGCCAGCAGTTTCCAAAGACCGAGTGAAGCTTTCTTT
>TRBJ2-2|NA|TRBV19|NA
CASPSSSGTGELFF
TGTGCCAGTCCCAGCAGTAGCGGCACCGGGGAGCTGTTTTTT
>TRBJ2-1|NA|TRBV5-1|TRBD2
CASSLGRSAGGSYNEQFF
TGCGCCAGCAGCTTGGGCCGATCGGCGGGAGGCTCCTACAATGAGCAGTTCTTC
>TRBJ1-2|NA|TRBV30|NA
CAWSARDRRNYGYTF
TGTGCCTGGAGTGCCCGGGACCGAAGAAACTATGGCTACACCTTC
>TRBJ2-7|NA|TRBV19|TRBD1
CASRGTGGSSYEQYF
TGTGCCAGTAGGGGGACAGGAGGTAGCTCCTACGAGCAGTACTTC
>TRBJ2-2|NA|TRBV5-8|NA
CASSRLRTGELFF
TGTGCCAGCAGCCGACTAAGAACCGGGGAGCTGTTTTTT
>TRBJ2-2|NA|TRBV5-6|NA
CASSLAANTGELFF
TGTGCCAGCAGCTTGGCCGCGAACACCGGGGAGCTGTTTTTT
>TRBJ1-2|few|TRBV10-1|NA
CASSVSGNYGYTF
TGCGCCAGCAGCGTGTCGGGAAACTATGGCTACACCTTC
>TRBJ1-5|NA|TRBV28|NA
CASSSLRQGDQPQHF
TGTGCCAGCAGTTCCCTTCGGCAGGGCGACCAGCCCCAGCATTTT
>TRBJ2-7|NA|TRBV11-2|TRBD2
CASSSLAGVYEQYF
TGTGCCAGCAGTTCTCTAGCGGGAGTATACGAGCAGTACTTC
>TRBJ2-1|NA|TRBV28|NA
CATTLLAGQGNEQFF
TGTGCCACCACCCTACTAGCGGGACAGGGAAATGAGCAGTTCTTC
>TRBJ2-7|NA|TRBV19|TRBD1
CASSSPDRGEQYF
TGTGCCAGTAGTAGCCCCGACAGGGGCGAGCAGTACTTC
>TRBJ2-1|NA|TRBV27|NA
CASSFLTSSVNEQFF
TGTGCCAGCAGCTTTCTCACTAGCTCGGTTAATGAGCAGTTCTTC
>TRBJ2-1|NA|TRBV19|TRBD1
CASRVQGQGAYNEQFF
TGTGCCAGTAGGGTACAGGGACAGGGGGCCTACAATGAGCAGTTCTTC
>TRBJ2-7|NA|TRBV10-3|NA
CATAGGLFYEQYF
TGTGCCACCGCCGGCGGACTATTCTACGAGCAGTACTTC
>TRBJ1-2|NA|TRBV27|NA
CASSPHGYTF
TGTGCCAGCAGTCCCCATGGCTACACCTTC
>TRBJ1-2|NA|TRBV6-1|NA
CASSEAFAGAGYGYTF
TGTGCCAGCAGTGAAGCGTTTGCGGGGGCCGGGTATGGCTACACCTTC
>TRBJ1-1|NA|TRBV6-1|NA
CASNRLDTEAFF
TGTGCCAGCAATCGGTTGGACACTGAAGCTTTCTTT
>TRBJ1-5|NA|TRBV19|NA
CASSIDGTVGQQPQHF
TGTGCCAGTAGTATAGATGGAACAGTGGGACAACAGCCCCAGCATTTT
>TRBJ1-3|NA|TRBV11-2|NA
CASSFGVTGNTIYF
TGTGCCAGCAGCTTTGGGGTCACTGGAAACACCATATATTTT
>TRBJ2-7|NA|TRBV21-1|NA
CASSKDDVREQYF
TGTGCCAGCAGCAAGGACGACGTGCGCGAGCAGTACTTC
>TRBJ2-7|NA|TRBV18|NA
CASSPQPLSEQYF
TGTGCCAGCTCACCACAACCCCTCAGCGAGCAGTACTTC
>TRBJ2-2|NA|TRBV6-1|NA
CASLGLLTGELFF
TGTGCCAGCCTTGGGCTGCTCACCGGGGAGCTGTTTTTT
>TRBJ1-2|NA|TRBV28|NA
CASSLWTLTENYGYTF
TGTGCCAGCAGTTTGTGGACCCTGACAGAGAACTATGGCTACACCTTC